The 6 T cell receptor beta chains in this list originate from one sample, sequenced in a study of CD8+ T cells in alopecia areata. As the sequencing template, cDNA was produced by extracting RNA and reverse transcribing it. Profiling relied on immunoSEQ multiplex PCR, and the TCRdb table lists in-frame clones only, not all of them. Of some 200,000 clones listed, more than 45% are singletons. Described treatment: oral pan-JAK inhibitor, 5-10 mg twice daily. Sequencing used CD4+ T cells sorted from blood, obtained at week 4, from a patient treated with tofacitinib. These receptors were obtained from a human donor with alopecia areata.

Only a few counts were recorded for this clone. The chain joins TRBV23-1 to TRBJ1-6; 7 positions match TRBD1. TRBV23-1 is an open reading frame whose function is uncertain. CDR3 size: 15 residues. V was pared by 0 bases and J by 5 bases, with 1 base of the junction left unmatched. Here the CDR3 reads CASSQSGTDNSPLHF. The DNA of the CDR3 is TGCGCCAGCAGTCAATCCGGGACAGATAATTCACCCCTCCACTTT.

The chain joins TRBV27 to TRBJ1-1; 7 bases fit TRBD1. V lost 3 bases and J lost 1; bases outside the gene matches: 2. Germline CDR1 reads MNHEY; CDR2 reads SMNVEV (reference sequence). The CDR3 spans 14 residues. The CDR3 region has the DNA TGTGCCAGCAGTTTTGGGACAGCGAACACTGAAGCTTTCTTT. It encodes CASSFGTANTEAFF.

The chain is built from TRBV7-2 and TRBJ1-1; D remains ambiguous. V lost 7 bases and J 0 bases, leaving 18 bases between the germline ends. Germline lookup yields CDR1 SGHTA and CDR2 FQGNSA. The CDR3 runs to 16 residues. CDR3 in amino acids: CASTLSGQIMNTEAFF. CDR3 DNA: TGTGCCAGCACCCTTTCCGGCCAAATAATGAACACTGAAGCTTTCTTT.

This chain uses TRBV9 with TRBJ2-5; D remains unclear. Trimming cost V 4 bases and J 1 base, with 11 bases left between them. The CDR3 consists of 14 residues. Looked up from germline, CDR1 is SGDLS and CDR2 is YYNGEE. The chain's CDR3 is CASSPGVVQETQYF. CDR3 nucleotides: TGTGCCAGCAGCCCTGGGGTGGTCCAAGAGACCCAGTACTTC.

J is TRBJ1-4 and V is TRBV30; D is uncertain. CDR3 size: 14 residues. V was clipped by 1 base and J by 4 bases, with 10 bases between them. The germline gives CDR1 GTSNPN, CDR2 SVGIG (reference sequence). CDR3 DNA sequence: TGTGCCTGGAGTGACCGTCGAAATAATGAAAAACTGTTTTTT. Its translation: CAWSDRRNNEKLFF.

V and J are TRBV29-1 and TRBJ1-3; perhaps TRBD1 as D (5 bases). Germline CDR1 SQVTM, CDR2 ANQGSEA. This CDR3 has 12 residues. Trimming removed 7 bases at V and 8 bases at J, with 15 bases between. Here the CDR3 reads CSGRGDGDTIYF. In DNA, the CDR3 is TGCAGCGGCCGAGGGGACGGAGACACCATATATTTT.